The present T cell receptor (beta chain) was sequenced within a study of cytomegalovirus exposure and HLA in healthy donors. Study information: An analysis done earlier identified more than 90 million unique TCR beta sequences from about 180 million T cells.

Note on this clone: Its antigen remains unidentified.

The study, taken as a whole, reports: Associated with cytomegalovirus, according to the listing, were approximately 160 TCR beta chains.

Among the donors, all were healthy bone marrow donors. Researchers ran the PCR with 60 Vbeta and 13 Jbeta primers. Clones were sequenced by immunoSEQ multiplex PCR, and TCRdb holds only the in-frame ones, with some missing. The table records around 180,000 clones, 80% to 90% of them present only once. This TCR came from a girl aged 2 to 9 in good health and CMV-seropositive. What was sequenced was PBMCs.

The CDR3 spells CASSLQQGPYEQYF. The CDR3 nucleotides read TGTGCCAGCAGCCTCCAACAGGGTCCCTACGAGCAGTACTTC. The V and J genes are TRBV7-8 and TRBJ2-7; D possibly corresponds to TRBD1 (6 bases). Between the trimmed V and J ends, which lost 5 bases and 2 bases, there was a span of 13 bases. The CDR3 is made up of 14 amino acids. Germline lookup yields CDR1 SGHVS and CDR2 FQNEAQ. The full variable domain, rest sourced from reference TRBV7-8 and TRBJ2-7, is GAGVSQSPRYKVAKRGQDVALRCDPISGHVSLFWYQQALGQGPEFLTYFQNEAQLDKSGLPSDRFFAERPEGSVSTLKIQRTQQEDSAVYLCASSLQQGPYEQYFGPGTRLTVT.